This is a list of T cell receptor beta chains from one sample in a study of T cell changes during pregnancy in multiple sclerosis. The protocol was immunoSEQ multiplex PCR, while the TCRdb copy is restricted to in-frame clones and leaves out a portion. The profile shows around 100,000 clones, about 94% of them singletons. This material consisted of peripheral blood, taken in the third trimester of pregnancy. Source of these receptors: a female donor with multiple sclerosis, enrolled in a pregnancy study. The CDR3 runs from the conserved cysteine through the conserved F or W. The D gene is left open where the match is weak. Clone size is shown for a subset of rows, as once, few, many or a class of expanded clone.

d_call,clone_size,v_call,j_call,cdr3_aa,cdr3_nt
TRBD1,-,TRBV27,TRBJ2-7,CASRWDRLSYEQYF,TGTGCCAGCAGGTGGGACAGGTTATCGTACGAGCAGTACTTC
-,once,TRBV6-1,TRBJ2-7,CASSELESYEQYF,TGTGCCAGCAGTGAACTCGAGTCTTACGAGCAGTACTTC
TRBD1,-,TRBV13,TRBJ1-1,CASSHRDRGSRAFF,TGTGCCAGCAGCCACCGGGACAGGGGATCCCGGGCTTTCTTT
TRBD1,-,TRBV6-1,TRBJ1-4,CASSEGQGTNEKLFF,TGTGCCAGCAGTGAAGGACAGGGCACTAATGAAAAACTGTTTTTT
TRBD1,few,TRBV5-1,TRBJ2-2,CASLGQGNTGELFF,TGCGCCAGCTTGGGACAGGGTAACACCGGGGAGCTGTTTTTT
-,-,TRBV6-5,TRBJ1-1,CASSYGGADTEAFF,TGTGCCAGCAGTTACGGGGGGGCCGACACTGAAGCTTTCTTT
TRBD2,-,TRBV7-9,TRBJ2-7,CASSLERSGRFSYEQYF,TGTGCCAGCAGCTTAGAACGGAGCGGGAGATTCTCCTACGAGCAGTACTTC
-,-,TRBV30,TRBJ1-1,CAWSVRGFSTEAFF,TGTGCCTGGAGTGTTCGGGGTTTTAGTACTGAAGCTTTCTTT
TRBD1,-,TRBV2,TRBJ2-2,CASSETGINTGELFF,TGTGCCAGCAGTGAGACAGGGATCAACACCGGGGAGCTGTTTTTT
-,once,TRBV25-1,TRBJ1-2,CASSETVTGYTF,TGTGCCAGCAGTGAGACAGTAACTGGCTACACCTTC
-,-,TRBV6-1,TRBJ2-7,CASQGLQGWREQYF,TGTGCCAGCCAGGGGTTGCAGGGGTGGCGAGAGCAGTACTTC
-,-,TRBV4-2,TRBJ2-3,CASSQSLGGSSTDTQYF,TGTGCCAGCAGCCAGTCCCTCGGCGGTTCTAGCACAGATACGCAGTATTTT
-,once,TRBV28,TRBJ1-5,CASSLTGFQPQHF,TGTGCCAGCAGCCTCACAGGGTTTCAGCCCCAGCATTTT
-,-,TRBV21-1,TRBJ2-2,CASSKFYRDRGNGLFF,TGTGCCAGCAGCAAATTTTATCGGGACAGGGGAAATGGGCTGTTTTTT
TRBD1,-,TRBV4-1,TRBJ1-4,CASSHEVGQGGEKLFF,TGCGCCAGCAGCCACGAGGTGGGACAGGGTGGGGAAAAACTGTTTTTT
-,-,TRBV28,TRBJ1-2,CASSSDNYGYTF,TGTGCCAGCAGTTCAGATAACTATGGCTACACCTTC
-,-,TRBV2,TRBJ1-4,CASSPQGGPNEKLFF,TGTGCCAGCAGTCCTCAGGGTGGGCCTAATGAAAAACTGTTTTTT
TRBD2,-,TRBV5-6,TRBJ2-1,CASSLGLAGSSYNEQFF,TGTGCCAGCAGCTTGGGACTAGCGGGAAGCTCCTACAATGAGCAGTTCTTC
-,once,TRBV21-1,TRBJ1-5,CASSKARVPGGPCQPQHF,TGTGCCAGCAGCAAAGCCCGCGTCCCGGGGGGACCTTGTCAGCCCCAGCATTTT
TRBD2,-,TRBV6-1,TRBJ2-7,CASSVAGTYEQYF,TGTGCCAGCAGCGTAGCGGGAACTTACGAGCAGTACTTC
-,once,TRBV7-2,TRBJ1-2,CASSLGTSTYGYTF,TGTGCCAGCAGCTTGGGCACCAGTACCTATGGCTACACCTTC
-,-,TRBV27,TRBJ2-2,CASTQLRVANTGELFF,TGTGCCAGCACACAGCTCAGGGTCGCGAACACCGGGGAGCTGTTTTTT
TRBD1,-,TRBV2,TRBJ2-2,CASSSYRGTGELFF,TGTGCCAGCAGTTCCTACAGGGGGACCGGGGAGCTGTTTTTT
TRBD1,-,TRBV27,TRBJ1-1,CASSLTGFEAFF,TGTGCCAGCAGTTTGACAGGGTTCGAAGCTTTCTTT
TRBD1,-,TRBV27,TRBJ2-7,CASSPDRGMTYEQYF,TGTGCCAGCAGTCCCGACAGGGGGATGACCTACGAGCAGTACTTC
-,-,TRBV28,TRBJ1-2,CASSLRGHYGYTF,TGTGCCAGCAGTCTCCGTGGCCACTATGGCTACACCTTC
-,once,TRBV5-4,TRBJ2-7,CASSLLGPYEQYF,TGTGCCAGCAGCTTGTTGGGGCCCTACGAGCAGTACTTC
-,-,TRBV30,TRBJ1-5,CAWSRSGRGNQPQHF,TGTGCCTGGAGTCGCTCGGGACGGGGGAATCAGCCCCAGCATTTT
-,-,TRBV5-6,TRBJ1-2,CASSLGQFGSYGYTF,TGTGCCAGCAGCTTAGGACAGTTCGGGTCCTATGGCTACACCTTC
-,-,TRBV6-6,TRBJ1-2,CASSYGTPNYGYTF,TGTGCCAGCAGTTACGGGACTCCTAACTATGGCTACACCTTC
TRBD2,-,TRBV6-1,TRBJ2-5,CASSELAVLWETQYF,TGTGCCAGCAGTGAGCTAGCGGTCCTATGGGAGACCCAGTACTTC
TRBD1,-,TRBV7-9,TRBJ2-1,CASSPASGTGFYEQFF,TGTGCCAGCAGCCCCGCGTCCGGGACAGGGTTTTATGAGCAGTTCTTC
TRBD1,-,TRBV18,TRBJ1-5,CASSPVQGNQPQHF,TGTGCCAGCTCACCGGTACAGGGGAATCAGCCCCAGCATTTT
-,-,TRBV5-5,TRBJ1-1,CASSLDLGAEAFF,TGTGCCAGCAGCCTGGACCTAGGCGCTGAAGCTTTCTTT
TRBD1,few,TRBV27,TRBJ1-1,CASRAPGTAIEAFF,TGTGCCAGCAGAGCTCCCGGGACAGCTATTGAAGCTTTCTTT
-,-,TRBV5-1,TRBJ2-3,CASSIDGGNTDTQYF,TGCGCCAGCAGCATTGATGGGGGCAACACAGATACGCAGTATTTT
TRBD2,-,TRBV28,TRBJ2-3,CASRPSGTDTQYF,TGTGCCAGCAGACCTAGCGGGACAGATACGCAGTATTTT
-,-,TRBV30,TRBJ2-1,CAWSRVSSYNEQFF,TGTGCCTGGAGCCGAGTGAGCTCCTACAATGAGCAGTTCTTC
-,-,TRBV5-1,TRBJ1-2,CASSLGSNYGYTF,TGCGCCAGCAGCTTGGGGAGTAACTATGGCTACACCTTC
TRBD1,-,TRBV14,TRBJ1-2,CASSPGQAFYGYTF,TGTGCCAGCAGCCCGGGACAGGCCTTCTATGGCTACACCTTC
TRBD2,-,TRBV4-1,TRBJ2-4,CASSHGLAGGIAKNIQYF,TGCGCCAGCAGCCACGGACTAGCGGGAGGGATAGCCAAAAACATTCAGTACTTC
-,-,TRBV6-1,TRBJ2-7,CASRVSGSEQYF,TGTGCCAGCAGGGTATCAGGGTCCGAGCAGTACTTC
TRBD1,-,TRBV10-3,TRBJ1-5,CATGAAGGSNQPQHF,TGTGCCACCGGGGCGGCAGGGGGAAGCAATCAGCCCCAGCATTTT
-,-,TRBV6-4,TRBJ1-6,CASSEGESDNSPLHF,TGTGCCAGCAGTGAAGGGGAATCCGATAATTCACCCCTCCACTTT